The following is a TCR beta chain sequence with its context. Random hexamers were used to reverse transcribe roughly 0.5 to 1 ug of RNA. TCRdb re-derived calls from the immunoSEQ multiplex PCR reads in MiXCR, one entry per CDR3 protein. In the table there are about 130,000 distinct CDR3 sequences, 85% to 95% of which are singletons. The source of the sample is a study of CD8 T cells in Susac syndrome. The CDR3 sequence is 14 residues long. Germline V gene sequence: CDR1 MNHNY, CDR2 SVGAGI (reference sequence). Trimming cost V 2 bases and J 3 bases, with 8 bases left between them. Each multiple sclerosis control was a treatment-naive patient with relapsing-remitting disease that was either stable or active. It was negative isolation that provided the CD8+ and CD4+ T cells, whereas TEMRA cells were enriched by FACS.

This chain joins TRBV6-6 and TRBJ1-5; D is ambiguous. Sequencing input: CD8+ T cells from PBMCs. The TCR was taken from a human donor with multiple sclerosis. CDR3 in amino acids: CASSYPGPNQPQHF. CDR3 DNA: TGTGCCAGCAGTTACCCCGGACCCAATCAGCCCCAGCATTTT.